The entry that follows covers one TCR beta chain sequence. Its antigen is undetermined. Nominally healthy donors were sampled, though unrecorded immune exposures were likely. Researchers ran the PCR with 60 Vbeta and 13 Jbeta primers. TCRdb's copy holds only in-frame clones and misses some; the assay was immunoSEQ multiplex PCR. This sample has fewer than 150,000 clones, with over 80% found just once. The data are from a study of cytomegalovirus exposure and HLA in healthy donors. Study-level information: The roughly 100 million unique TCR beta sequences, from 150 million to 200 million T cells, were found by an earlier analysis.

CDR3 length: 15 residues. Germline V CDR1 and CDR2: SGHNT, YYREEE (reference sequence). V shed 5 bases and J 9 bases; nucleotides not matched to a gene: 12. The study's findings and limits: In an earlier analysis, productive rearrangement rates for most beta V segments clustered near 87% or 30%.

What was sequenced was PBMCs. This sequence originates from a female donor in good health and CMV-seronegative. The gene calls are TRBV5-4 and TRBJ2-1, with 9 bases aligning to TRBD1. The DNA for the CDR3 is TGTGCCAGCAGTACGTCTGACAGGGGGGGGATTGAGCAGTTCTTC. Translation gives CASSTSDRGGIEQFF.